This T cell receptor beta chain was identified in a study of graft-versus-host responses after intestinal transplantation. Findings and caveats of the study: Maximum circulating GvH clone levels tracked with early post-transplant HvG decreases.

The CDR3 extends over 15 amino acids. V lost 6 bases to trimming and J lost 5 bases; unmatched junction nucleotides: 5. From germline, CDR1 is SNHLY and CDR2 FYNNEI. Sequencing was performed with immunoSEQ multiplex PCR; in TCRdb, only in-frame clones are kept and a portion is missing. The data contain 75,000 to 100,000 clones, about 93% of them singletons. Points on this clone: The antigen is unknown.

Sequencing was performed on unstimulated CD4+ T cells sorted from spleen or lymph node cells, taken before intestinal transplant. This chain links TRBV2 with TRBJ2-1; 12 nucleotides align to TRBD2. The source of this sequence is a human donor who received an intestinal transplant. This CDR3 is CASRRLAGGNNEQFF. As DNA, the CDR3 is TGTGCCAGCAGGCGGCTAGCGGGAGGGAACAATGAGCAGTTCTTC.